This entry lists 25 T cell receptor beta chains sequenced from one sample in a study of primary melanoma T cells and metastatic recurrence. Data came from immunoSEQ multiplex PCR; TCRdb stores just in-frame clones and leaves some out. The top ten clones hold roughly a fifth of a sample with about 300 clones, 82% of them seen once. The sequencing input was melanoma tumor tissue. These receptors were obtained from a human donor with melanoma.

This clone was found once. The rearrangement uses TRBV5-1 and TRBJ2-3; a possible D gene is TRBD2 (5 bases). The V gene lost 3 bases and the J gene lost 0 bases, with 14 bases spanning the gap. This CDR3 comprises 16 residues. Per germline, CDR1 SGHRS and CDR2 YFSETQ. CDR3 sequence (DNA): TGCGCCAGCAGCTGGTACCGAGGGTCTAGCACAGATACGCAGTATTTT. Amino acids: CASSWYRGSSTDTQYF.

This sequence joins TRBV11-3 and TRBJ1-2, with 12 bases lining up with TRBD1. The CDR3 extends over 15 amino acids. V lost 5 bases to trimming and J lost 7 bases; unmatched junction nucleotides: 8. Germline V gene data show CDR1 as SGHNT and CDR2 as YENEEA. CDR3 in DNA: TGTGCCAGCAGCCTGAAGCGGGACAGGGGGCTTGGCTACACCTTC. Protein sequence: CASSLKRDRGLGYTF. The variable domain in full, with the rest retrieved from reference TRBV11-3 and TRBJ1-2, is EAGVVQSPRYKIIEKKQPVAFWCNPISGHNTLYWYLQNLGQGPELLIRYENEEAVDDSQLPKDRFSAERLKGVDSTLKIQPAELGDSAVYLCASSLKRDRGLGYTFGSGTRLTVV.

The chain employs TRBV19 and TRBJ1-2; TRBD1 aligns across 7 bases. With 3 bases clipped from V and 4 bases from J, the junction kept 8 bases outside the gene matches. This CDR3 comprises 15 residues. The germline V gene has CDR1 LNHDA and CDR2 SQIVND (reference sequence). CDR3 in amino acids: CASSMVWDSTYGYTF. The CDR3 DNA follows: TGTGCCAGTAGTATGGTTTGGGACAGTACCTATGGCTACACCTTC.

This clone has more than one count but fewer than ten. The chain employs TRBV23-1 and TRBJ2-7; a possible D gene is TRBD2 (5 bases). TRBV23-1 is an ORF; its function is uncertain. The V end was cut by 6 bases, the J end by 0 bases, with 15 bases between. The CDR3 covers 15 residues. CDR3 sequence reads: CASSQGRRLSYEQYF. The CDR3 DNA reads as TGCGCCAGCAGCCAAGGGAGACGTCTCTCCTACGAGCAGTACTTC.

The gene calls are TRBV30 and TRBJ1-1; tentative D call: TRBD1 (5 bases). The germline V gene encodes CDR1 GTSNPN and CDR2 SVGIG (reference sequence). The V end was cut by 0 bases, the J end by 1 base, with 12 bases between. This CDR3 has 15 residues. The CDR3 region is CAWSVRGGKNTEAFF. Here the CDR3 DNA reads TGTGCCTGGAGTGTACGGGGGGGTAAGAACACTGAAGCTTTCTTT.

The CDR3 sequence is CASSLEFVGALNNSPLHF. DNA for the CDR3: TGCGCCAGCAGCTTGGAGTTCGTAGGGGCTTTAAATAATTCACCCCTCCACTTT. This sequence joins TRBV5-1 and TRBJ1-6, with a possible D match to TRBD1 (5 bases). Germline CDR1 SGHRS, CDR2 YFSETQ. The CDR3 runs to 18 residues. The V end was cut by 0 bases, the J end by 5 bases, with 18 bases between.

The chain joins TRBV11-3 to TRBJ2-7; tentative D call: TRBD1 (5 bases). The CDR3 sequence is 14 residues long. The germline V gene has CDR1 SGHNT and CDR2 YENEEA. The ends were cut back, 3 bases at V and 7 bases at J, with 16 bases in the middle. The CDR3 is CASSLFSQGNEQYF. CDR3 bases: TGTGCCAGCAGCTTGTTCTCTCAGGGCAATGAGCAGTACTTC.

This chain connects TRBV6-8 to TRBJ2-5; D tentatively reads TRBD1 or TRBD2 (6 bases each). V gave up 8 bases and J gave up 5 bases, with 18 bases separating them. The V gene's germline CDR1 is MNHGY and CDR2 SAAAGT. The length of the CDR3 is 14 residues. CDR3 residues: CASATGAISETQYF. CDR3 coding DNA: TGTGCCAGCGCCACGGGGGCCATCTCGGAGACCCAGTACTTC.

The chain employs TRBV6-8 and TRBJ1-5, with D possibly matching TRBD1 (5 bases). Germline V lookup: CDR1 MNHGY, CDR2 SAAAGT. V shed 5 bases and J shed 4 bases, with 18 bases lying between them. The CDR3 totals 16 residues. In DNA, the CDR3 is TGTGCCAGCAGTGAGGCGCCGCGGGGGAGAAATCAGCCCCAGCATTTT. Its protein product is CASSEAPRGRNQPQHF.

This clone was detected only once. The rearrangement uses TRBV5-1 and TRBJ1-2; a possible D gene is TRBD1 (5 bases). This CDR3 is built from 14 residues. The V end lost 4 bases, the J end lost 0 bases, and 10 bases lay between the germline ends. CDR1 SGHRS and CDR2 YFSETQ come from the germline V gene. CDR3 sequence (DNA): TGCGCCAGCAGCCAGACAGAAGCTAACTATGGCTACACCTTC. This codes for CASSQTEANYGYTF.

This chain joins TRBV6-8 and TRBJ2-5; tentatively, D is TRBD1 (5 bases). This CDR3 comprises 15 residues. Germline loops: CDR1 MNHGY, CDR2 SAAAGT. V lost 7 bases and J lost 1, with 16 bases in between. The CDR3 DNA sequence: TGTGCCAGCATCAGTTCGCCAGGGCGCCAAGAGACCCAGTACTTC. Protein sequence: CASISSPGRQETQYF.

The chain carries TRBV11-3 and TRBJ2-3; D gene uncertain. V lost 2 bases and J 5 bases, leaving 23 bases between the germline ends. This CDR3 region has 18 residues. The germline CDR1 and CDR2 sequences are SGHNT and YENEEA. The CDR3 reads CASSLFSHPKRKIDTQYF. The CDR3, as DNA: TGTGCCAGCAGCTTATTTTCCCACCCTAAGAGAAAGATAGATACGCAGTATTTT. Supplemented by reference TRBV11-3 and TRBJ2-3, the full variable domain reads EAGVVQSPRYKIIEKKQPVAFWCNPISGHNTLYWYLQNLGQGPELLIRYENEEAVDDSQLPKDRFSAERLKGVDSTLKIQPAELGDSAVYLCASSLFSHPKRKIDTQYFGPGTRLTVL.

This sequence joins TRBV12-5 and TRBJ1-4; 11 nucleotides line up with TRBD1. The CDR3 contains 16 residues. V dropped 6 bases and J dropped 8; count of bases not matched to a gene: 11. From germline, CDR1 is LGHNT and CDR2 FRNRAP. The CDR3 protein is CASGEGTGGRWEKLFF. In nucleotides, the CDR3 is TGTGCTAGTGGCGAGGGGACAGGGGGTAGGTGGGAAAAACTGTTTTTT.

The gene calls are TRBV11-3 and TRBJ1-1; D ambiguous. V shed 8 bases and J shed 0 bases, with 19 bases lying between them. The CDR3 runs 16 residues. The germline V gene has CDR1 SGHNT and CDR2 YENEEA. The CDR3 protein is CASSQPNILMNTEAFF. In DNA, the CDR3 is TGTGCCAGCTCCCAACCGAACATACTCATGAACACTGAAGCTTTCTTT.

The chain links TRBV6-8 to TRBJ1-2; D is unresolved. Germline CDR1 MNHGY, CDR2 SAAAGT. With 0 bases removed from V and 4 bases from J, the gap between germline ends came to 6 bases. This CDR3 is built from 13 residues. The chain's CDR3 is CASSYSLSYGYTF. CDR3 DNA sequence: TGTGCCAGCAGTTACTCGCTCAGCTATGGCTACACCTTC.

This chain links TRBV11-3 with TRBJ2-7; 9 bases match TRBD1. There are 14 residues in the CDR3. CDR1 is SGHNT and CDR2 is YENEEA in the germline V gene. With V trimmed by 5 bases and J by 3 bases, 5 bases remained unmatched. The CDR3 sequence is CASSTRQGGYEQYF. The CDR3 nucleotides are TGTGCCAGCAGCACCCGACAGGGGGGCTACGAGCAGTACTTC.

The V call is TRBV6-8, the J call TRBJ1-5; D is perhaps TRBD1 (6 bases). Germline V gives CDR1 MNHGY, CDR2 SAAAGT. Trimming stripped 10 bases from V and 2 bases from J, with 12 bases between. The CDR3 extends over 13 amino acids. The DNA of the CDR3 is TGTGCCATCAAGGGGGGTGGCAATCAGCCCCAGCATTTT. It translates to CAIKGGGNQPQHF.

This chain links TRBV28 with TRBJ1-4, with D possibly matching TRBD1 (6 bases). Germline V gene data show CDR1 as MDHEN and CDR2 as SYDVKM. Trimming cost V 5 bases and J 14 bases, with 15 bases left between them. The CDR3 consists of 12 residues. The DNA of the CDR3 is TGTGCCAGCAGTACGCAGGACAGCTCTCTGTTTTTT. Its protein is CASSTQDSSLFF.

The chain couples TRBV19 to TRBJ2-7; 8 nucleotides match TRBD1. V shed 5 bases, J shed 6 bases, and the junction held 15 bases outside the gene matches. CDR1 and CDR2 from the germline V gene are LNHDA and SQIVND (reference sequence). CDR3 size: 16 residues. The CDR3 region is CASSQTGAGGFIEQYF. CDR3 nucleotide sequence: TGTGCCAGTAGTCAAACCGGGGCAGGGGGCTTTATCGAGCAGTACTTC.

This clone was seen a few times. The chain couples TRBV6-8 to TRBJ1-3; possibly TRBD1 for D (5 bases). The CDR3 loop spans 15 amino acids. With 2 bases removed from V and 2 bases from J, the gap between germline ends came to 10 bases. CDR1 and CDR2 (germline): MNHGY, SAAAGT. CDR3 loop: CASSYGQGPGNTIYF. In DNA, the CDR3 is TGTGCCAGCAGTTACGGGCAGGGACCTGGAAACACCATATATTTT.

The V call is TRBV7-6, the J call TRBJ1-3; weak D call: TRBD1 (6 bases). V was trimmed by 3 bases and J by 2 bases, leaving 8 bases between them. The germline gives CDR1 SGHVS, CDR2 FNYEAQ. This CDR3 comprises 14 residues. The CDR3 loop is CASSFRGAGNTIYF. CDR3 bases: TGTGCCAGCAGCTTCAGGGGCGCTGGAAACACCATATATTTT.

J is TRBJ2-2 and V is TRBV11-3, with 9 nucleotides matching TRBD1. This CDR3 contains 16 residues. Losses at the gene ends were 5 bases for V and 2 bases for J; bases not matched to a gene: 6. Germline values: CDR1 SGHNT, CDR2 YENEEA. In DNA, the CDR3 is TGTGCCAGCAGCACCTGGGACAGGGAAAACACCGGGGAGCTGTTTTTT. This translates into CASSTWDRENTGELFF.

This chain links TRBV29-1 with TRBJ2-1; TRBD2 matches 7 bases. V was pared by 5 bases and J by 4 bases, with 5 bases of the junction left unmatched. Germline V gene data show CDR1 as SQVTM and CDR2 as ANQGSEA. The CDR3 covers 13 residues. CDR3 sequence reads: CSVWQGLYNEQFF. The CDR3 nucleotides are TGCAGCGTTTGGCAGGGACTATACAATGAGCAGTTCTTC.

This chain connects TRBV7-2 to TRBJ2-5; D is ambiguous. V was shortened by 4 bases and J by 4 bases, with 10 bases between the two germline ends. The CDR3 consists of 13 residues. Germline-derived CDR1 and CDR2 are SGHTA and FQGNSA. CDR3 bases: TGTGCCAGCAGCTCCCTTACCCGAGAGACCCAGTACTTC. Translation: CASSSLTRETQYF.

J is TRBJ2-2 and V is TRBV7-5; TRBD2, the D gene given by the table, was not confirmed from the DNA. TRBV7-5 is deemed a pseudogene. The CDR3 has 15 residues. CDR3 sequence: CASSWGLSNTGELFF. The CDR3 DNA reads TGTGCCAGCAGCTGGGGACTATCGAACACCGGGGAGCTGTTTTTT.